Detailed here is one TCR beta chain. Its antigen is not known. The germline V gene has CDR1 SGDLS and CDR2 YYNGEE. V lost 3 bases to trimming and J lost 7 bases; unmatched junction nucleotides: 8. The CDR3 consists of 16 residues. The data are from a study of identical twins. Study findings and constraints: It was out-of-frame TCR alpha sharing in monozygotic twins that models underestimated. Out-of-frame alpha sequences shared between twins exhibited an excess of low generation probability.

MiXCR, applied by TCRdb to the 5' RACE reads, yields one record per CDR3 protein. In the table there are 550,000 to 700,000 distinct CDR3 sequences, 21% of which are singletons. These same records also appear under a second study, on T cells expressing NK-cell markers. That paper notes: Within the sequenced cohort of eight donors, seven exhibited HCMV seropositivity and one was seronegative. For four donors, these clonotypes were likewise the leading ones in the CD3+CD56-NKG2C+ fraction.

The clonotype was recovered from a woman aged 18-30 years in good health. The sequencing input was PBMCs. The chain has TRBV9 and TRBJ2-3; 13 bases fit TRBD2. CDR3 residues: CASSGQLAGGRNTQYF. Here the CDR3 DNA reads TGTGCCAGCAGCGGTCAACTAGCGGGGGGGCGAAATACGCAGTATTTT. Full variable domain (remainder filled in from reference TRBV9 and TRBJ2-3): DSGVTQTPKHLITATGQRVTLRCSPRSGDLSVYWYQQSLDQGLQFLIQYYNGEERAKGNILERFSAQQFPDLHSELNLSSLELGDSALYFCASSGQLAGGRNTQYFGPGTRLTVL.